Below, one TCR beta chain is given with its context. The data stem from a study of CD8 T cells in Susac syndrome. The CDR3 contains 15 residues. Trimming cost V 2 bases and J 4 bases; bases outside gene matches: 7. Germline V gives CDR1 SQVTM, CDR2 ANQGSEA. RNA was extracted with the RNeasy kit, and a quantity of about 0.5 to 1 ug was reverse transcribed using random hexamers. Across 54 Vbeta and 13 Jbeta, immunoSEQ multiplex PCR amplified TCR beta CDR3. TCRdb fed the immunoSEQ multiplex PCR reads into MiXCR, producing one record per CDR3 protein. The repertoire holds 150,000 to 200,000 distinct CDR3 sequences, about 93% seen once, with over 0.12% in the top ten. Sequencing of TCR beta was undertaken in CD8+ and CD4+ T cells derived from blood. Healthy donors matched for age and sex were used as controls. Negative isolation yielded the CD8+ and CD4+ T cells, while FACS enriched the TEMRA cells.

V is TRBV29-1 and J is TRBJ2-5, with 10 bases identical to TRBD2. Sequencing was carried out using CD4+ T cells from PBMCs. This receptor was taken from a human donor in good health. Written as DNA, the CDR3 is TGCAGCGTTGAAAGGAAGCGGGGGGGCGGAGAGACCCAGTACTTC. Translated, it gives CSVERKRGGGETQYF.